The 27 T cell receptor beta chains reported below all come from one sample, sequenced in a study of beta chain features in type 1 diabetes. All of the isolated RNA was reverse transcribed, so expressed TCRB transcripts were sequenced. The data were produced by immunoSEQ multiplex PCR, yet TCRdb's version contains in-frame clones alone and is incomplete. This sample has 15,000 to 17,000 clones, with roughly 44% found just once. Material for sequencing was stem cell memory CD4+ T cells from blood. The receptors shown here come from a woman between 35 and 50 years old in good health.

V gene TRBV6-1 combines with J gene TRBJ1-1; 7 bases map to TRBD1. Looked up from germline, CDR1 is MNHNS and CDR2 is SASEGT. V dropped 6 bases and J dropped 1; count of bases not matched to a gene: 2. The CDR3 totals 13 residues. For the CDR3, the DNA is TGTGCCAGCAGCAGGACAGGGAACACTGAAGCTTTCTTT. This gives the protein CASSRTGNTEAFF.

V gene TRBV28 combines with J gene TRBJ2-1; 8 bases map to TRBD2. CDR3 length equals 17 residues. Germline CDR1 MDHEN, CDR2 SYDVKM. Trimming took 5 bases from V and 10 from J; bases not matched to a gene: 19. CDR3: CASSLPGGDATAREQFF. The CDR3 region has the DNA TGTGCCAGCAGTCTCCCCGGGGGGGACGCGACGGCAAGGGAGCAGTTCTTC.

This chain joins TRBV27 and TRBJ1-5; 7 bases line up with TRBD1. The CDR3 contains 16 residues. Germline V lookup: CDR1 MNHEY, CDR2 SMNVEV (reference sequence). Unmatched junction bases numbered 8, after V lost 5 bases and J lost 1 base. The CDR3 sequence: CASSPGQATSNQPQHF. CDR3 bases: TGTGCCAGCAGTCCCGGACAGGCCACCAGCAATCAGCCCCAGCATTTT.

This clone has only one observation. The chain has TRBV9 and TRBJ1-2; TRBD1 matches 8 bases. The CDR3 covers 13 residues. CDR1 and CDR2 from the germline V gene are SGDLS and YYNGEE. Losses at the gene ends were 2 bases for V and 7 bases for J; bases not matched to a gene: 4. CDR3 DNA sequence: TGTGCCAGCAGCGTTGGACAGGGCGGTGGCTACACCTTC. Translating gives CASSVGQGGGYTF.

The chain links TRBV29-1 to TRBJ2-3; the D gene is possibly TRBD2 (6 bases). Germline CDR1 reads SQVTM; CDR2 reads ANQGSEA. V gave up 4 bases and J gave up 2 bases, with 10 bases separating them. CDR3 size: 13 residues. Here the CDR3 reads CSVGRGHTDTQYF. For the CDR3, the DNA is TGCAGCGTTGGGAGGGGCCACACAGATACGCAGTATTTT.

The gene calls are TRBV2 and TRBJ1-2; TRBD1 matches at 9 bases. Germline assignment: CDR1 SNHLY and CDR2 FYNNEI. The CDR3 has 16 residues. V lost 5 bases, J lost 7 bases, and 14 bases stayed unmatched. The CDR3 region has the DNA TGTGCCAGCAGTTACGTCCCGGGACAGGGATCATCTGGCTACACCTTC. Its protein product is CASSYVPGQGSSGYTF.

Only a few counts were recorded for this clone. The V and J genes are TRBV6-5 and TRBJ1-4; no firm D call. CDR3 length: 15 amino acids. Germline V CDR1 and CDR2: MNHEY, SVGAGI. Trimming removed 0 bases at V and 0 bases at J, with 5 bases between. DNA of the CDR3: TGTGCCAGCAGTTACTCGAGAGCAACTAATGAAAAACTGTTTTTT. This gives the protein CASSYSRATNEKLFF.

This clone has more than one count but fewer than ten. The CDR3 spells CASSSTGTSGSKTYEQYF. The CDR3 DNA follows: TGTGCCAGCAGCTCGACCGGGACTAGCGGGTCAAAAACCTACGAGCAGTACTTC. This chain joins TRBV5-6 and TRBJ2-5, with 12 bases fitting TRBD2. The DNA end is more similar to TRBJ2-7, so the J call may be wrong. Germline CDR1 is SGHDT and CDR2 is YYEEEE. The CDR3 covers 18 residues.

The chain couples TRBV19 to TRBJ2-3; maybe TRBD2 (5 bases). Germline loops: CDR1 LNHDA, CDR2 SQIVND (reference sequence). The CDR3 runs to 11 residues. V was clipped by 9 bases and J by 6 bases, with 10 bases between them. CDR3 bases: TGTGCCAGCACTAGATACGATACGCAGTATTTT. It codes for CASTRYDTQYF.

This sequence joins TRBV6-6 and TRBJ1-2, with D unresolved. The germline V gene has CDR1 MNHNY and CDR2 SVGAGI (reference sequence). V lost 2 bases to trimming and J lost 4 bases, with 8 bases between them. The CDR3 contains 13 residues. The CDR3 DNA sequence: TGTGCCAGCAGTTACGGTCTGAGCTATGGCTACACCTTC. It is translated as CASSYGLSYGYTF.

V is TRBV6-1 and J is TRBJ1-5; 7 nucleotides align to TRBD1. Trimming at V came to 6 bases and at J to 0 bases, leaving 11 bases not matched to a gene. This CDR3 is 17 amino acids long. Looked up from germline, CDR1 is MNHNS and CDR2 is SASEGT. The CDR3 here is CASRELPTGTSNQPQHF. CDR3 DNA sequence: TGTGCCAGCAGGGAACTTCCGACAGGGACTAGCAATCAGCCCCAGCATTTT.

This clone was observed a single time. In nucleotides, the CDR3 is TGTGCCAGCAGCTTGCGGGGGGCGCTCCAAGAGACCCAGTACTTC. Translation: CASSLRGALQETQYF. The chain uses TRBV7-9 and TRBJ2-5; 8 nucleotides align to TRBD2. The CDR3 runs to 15 residues. J gave up 1 base and V 3 bases, and 4 bases lay outside the gene matches. Per germline, CDR1 SEHNR and CDR2 FQNEAQ (reference sequence). The variable domain in full, with the rest retrieved from reference TRBV7-9 and TRBJ2-5, is DTGVSQNPRHKITKRGQNVTFRCDPISEHNRLYWYRQTLGQGPEFLTYFQNEAQLEKSRLLSDRFSAERPKGSFSTLEIQRTEQGDSAMYLCASSLRGALQETQYFGPGTRLLVL.

This clone has a handful of counts. The V gene is TRBV5-1, the J gene TRBJ1-2; 8 bases align to TRBD1. CDR1 and CDR2 from the germline V gene are SGHRS and YFSETQ. The CDR3 is 14 residues long. The ends lost 4 bases at V and 4 bases at J; junction bases unmatched: 6. CDR3 residues: CASSDGQGGYGYTF. As DNA, the CDR3 is TGCGCCAGCAGCGATGGACAGGGTGGCTATGGCTACACCTTC.

The rearrangement joins TRBV5-5 to TRBJ2-5, with D possibly matching TRBD2 (5 bases). Germline V gene sequence: CDR1 SGHKS, CDR2 YYEKEE (reference sequence). The CDR3 consists of 18 residues. V was shortened by 0 bases and J by 5 bases, with 23 bases between the two germline ends. CDR3 residues: CASSLDSYSFGVSETQYF. The CDR3 bases are TGTGCCAGCAGCTTGGATTCTTATTCTTTCGGGGTTTCGGAGACCCAGTACTTC.

This chain joins TRBV5-1 and TRBJ2-1; 10 bases match TRBD1. The CDR3 totals 13 residues. Germline-derived CDR1 and CDR2 are SGHRS and YFSETQ. The ends lost 0 bases at V and 16 bases at J; junction bases unmatched: 7. CDR3 region: CASSLGDRGGYFF. DNA for the CDR3: TGCGCCAGCAGCTTGGGGGACAGGGGTGGTTATTTCTTC. The complete variable domain, with remaining parts taken from reference TRBV5-1 and TRBJ2-1, reads KAGVTQTPRYLIKTRGQQVTLSCSPISGHRSVSWYQQTPGQGLQFLFEYFSETQRNKGNFPGRFSGRQFSNSRSEMNVSTLELGDSALYLCASSLGDRGGYFFGPGTRLTVL.

The J gene is TRBJ2-2, the V gene TRBV5-1; the D gene is possibly TRBD1 (6 bases). Trimming removed 7 bases at V and 2 bases at J, with 21 bases between. The CDR3 sequence is 17 residues long. Looked up from germline, CDR1 is SGHRS and CDR2 is YFSETQ. The CDR3 nucleotides read TGCGCCAGCTCCCTTGGGACACCCCGACTTAACACCGGGGAGCTGTTTTTT. Its translation: CASSLGTPRLNTGELFF.

This clone turned up a few times. A read error may produce the germline difference seen at one junction end. The V gene is TRBV27, the J gene TRBJ1-5, with D hard to call. The germline V gene has CDR1 MNHEY and CDR2 SMNVEV (reference sequence). CDR3 length: 11 residues. CDR3 DNA: TGCCCCGAGGGTGGCAATCAGCCCCAGCATTTT. Its translation: CPEGGNQPQHF.

The rearrangement links TRBV6-6 to TRBJ2-7; no clear D. The CDR3 extends over 14 amino acids. Germline V gene lookup returns CDR1 MNHNY and CDR2 SVGAGI (reference sequence). V was shortened by 6 bases and J by 2 bases, with 14 bases between the two germline ends. The CDR3 DNA follows: TGTGCCAGCAGCGATCCTAGAGAAACCTACGAGCAGTACTTC. Its protein is CASSDPRETYEQYF.

This chain joins TRBV6-5 and TRBJ1-5; 7 bases agree with TRBD1. Germline CDR1 is MNHEY and CDR2 is SVGAGI. This CDR3 region has 13 residues. V trimming: 5 bases; J trimming: 6 bases; junction bases outside the gene matches: 4. The CDR3 DNA is TGTGCCAGCAGTCACGACAGGGCTCAGCCCCAGCATTTT. Translation gives CASSHDRAQPQHF.

The J gene is TRBJ1-6, the V gene TRBV25-1; D call uncertain. CDR3 length: 14 residues. CDR1 is MGHDK, CDR2 SYGVNS, per germline. Trimming shortened V by 7 bases and J by 0 bases, and 7 bases separated the two germline ends. The CDR3 sequence: CASKASSYNSPLHF. The CDR3 nucleotides read TGTGCCAGCAAAGCAAGCTCCTATAATTCACCCCTCCACTTT.

V is TRBV19 and J is TRBJ2-7, with a possible D match to TRBD1 (5 bases). The germline V and J ends were trimmed by 3 bases and 1 base, with 10 bases remaining between them. The CDR3 covers 14 residues. Germline CDR1 and CDR2: LNHDA and SQIVND (reference sequence). The CDR3 DNA reads TGTGCCAGTAGTATGATGGGGCCTTCCTACGAGCAGTACTTC. Protein product: CASSMMGPSYEQYF. Drawing the rest from reference TRBV19 and TRBJ2-7, the complete variable domain is DGGITQSPKYLFRKEGQNVTLSCEQNLNHDAMYWYRQDPGQGLRLIYYSQIVNDFQKGDIAEGYSVSREKKESFPLTVTSAQKNPTAFYLCASSMMGPSYEQYFGPGTRLTVT.

This clone appeared a few times. The chain recombines TRBV7-9 with TRBJ2-3; D may be TRBD2 (7 bases). The CDR3 has 15 residues. The germline V gene encodes CDR1 SEHNR and CDR2 FQNEAQ (reference sequence). The V end was cut by 5 bases, the J end by 4 bases, with 16 bases between. CDR3 loop: CASSHFRGAADTQYF. The CDR3 coding sequence is TGTGCCAGCAGCCACTTTCGGGGGGCGGCAGATACGCAGTATTTT.

The chain is built from TRBV7-2 and TRBJ2-3; D is perhaps TRBD2 (5 bases). Germline values: CDR1 SGHTA, CDR2 FQGNSA. The CDR3 has 14 amino acids. Trimming stripped 1 base from V and 4 bases from J, with 9 bases between. This CDR3 reads CASSLGSGADTQYF. CDR3 nucleotide sequence: TGTGCCAGCAGCTTAGGATCCGGGGCAGATACGCAGTATTTT.

This clone was counted only a few times. This chain joins TRBV5-1 and TRBJ1-1; tentative D call: TRBD1 (6 bases). Germline-derived CDR1 and CDR2 are SGHRS and YFSETQ. The germline V and J ends were trimmed by 4 bases and 1 base, with 14 bases remaining between them. CDR3 length: 15 residues. The CDR3 DNA is TGCGCCAGCAGCCCGAGGACAGAAAAGAACACTGAAGCTTTCTTT. Translation: CASSPRTEKNTEAFF.

This clone was observed a few times. V is TRBV19 and J is TRBJ2-5; D is possibly TRBD1 (8 bases). Trimming removed 7 bases at V and 4 bases at J, with 16 bases between. The CDR3 length is 14 residues. CDR1 and CDR2 (germline): LNHDA, SQIVND (reference sequence). The CDR3: CASNQQGGGETQYF. CDR3 DNA sequence: TGTGCCAGTAACCAACAGGGGGGGGGAGAGACCCAGTACTTC.

This clone was seen more than once but under ten times. The J gene is TRBJ2-2, the V gene TRBV4-3, with D perhaps TRBD2 (5 bases). Germline CDR1 is LGHNA and CDR2 is YSLEER. This CDR3 is 13 amino acids long. Trimming took off 0 bases at V and 11 bases at J, with 10 bases between the two ends. CDR3 DNA sequence: TGCGCCAGCAGCCAAGATACTAGTGAAGAGCTGTTTTTT. Protein sequence: CASSQDTSEELFF.

The chain uses TRBV7-9 and TRBJ2-5, with a tentative D call TRBD1 (5 bases). The germline V and J ends were trimmed by 5 bases and 5 bases, with 15 bases remaining between them. Germline loops: CDR1 SEHNR, CDR2 FQNEAQ (reference sequence). The CDR3 length is 14 residues. The CDR3 DNA follows: TGTGCCAGCAGCCCGCAGGGCATTGAGGAGACCCAGTACTTC. As protein: CASSPQGIEETQYF.